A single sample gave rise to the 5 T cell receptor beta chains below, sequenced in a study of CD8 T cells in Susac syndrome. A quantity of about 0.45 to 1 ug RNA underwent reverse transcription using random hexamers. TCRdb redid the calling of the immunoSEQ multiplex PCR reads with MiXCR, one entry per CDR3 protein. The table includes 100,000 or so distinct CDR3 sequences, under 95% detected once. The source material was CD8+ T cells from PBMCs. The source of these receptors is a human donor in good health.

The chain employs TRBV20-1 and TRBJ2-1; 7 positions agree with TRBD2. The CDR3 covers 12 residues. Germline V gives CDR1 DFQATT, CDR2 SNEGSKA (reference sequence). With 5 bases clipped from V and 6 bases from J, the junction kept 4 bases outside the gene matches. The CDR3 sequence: CSAPAGFNEQFF. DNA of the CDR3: TGCAGTGCTCCAGCGGGATTCAATGAGCAGTTCTTC.

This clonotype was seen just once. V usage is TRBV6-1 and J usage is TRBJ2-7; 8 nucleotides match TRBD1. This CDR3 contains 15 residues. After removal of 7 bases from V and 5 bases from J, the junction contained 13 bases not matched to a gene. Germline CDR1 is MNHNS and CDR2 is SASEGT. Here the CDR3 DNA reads TGTGCCAGCAAGAGCGCCGGACAGGGAAGGCACGAGCAGTACTTC. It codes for CASKSAGQGRHEQYF.

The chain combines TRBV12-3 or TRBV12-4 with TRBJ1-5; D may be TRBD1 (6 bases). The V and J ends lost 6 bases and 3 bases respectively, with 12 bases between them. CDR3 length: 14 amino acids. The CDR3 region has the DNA TGTGCCAGCAGGCCACAGGGTATCAATCAGCCCCAGCATTTT. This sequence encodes CASRPQGINQPQHF.

The CDR3, as DNA: TGCAGTGCACCGAAGGAATCCTCCCGGATTGGGACTGAAGCTTTCTTT. Translating gives CSAPKESSRIGTEAFF. This chain joins TRBV20-1 and TRBJ1-1; D not certain. With 6 bases removed from V and 5 bases from J, the gap between germline ends came to 25 bases. The CDR3 is made up of 16 amino acids. Germline lookup yields CDR1 DFQATT and CDR2 SNEGSKA (reference sequence).

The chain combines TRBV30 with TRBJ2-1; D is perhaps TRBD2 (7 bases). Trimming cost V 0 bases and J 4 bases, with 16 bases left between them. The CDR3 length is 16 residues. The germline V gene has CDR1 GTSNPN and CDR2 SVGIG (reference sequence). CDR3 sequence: CAWSVRGDTRYNEQFF. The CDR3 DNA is TGTGCCTGGAGTGTACGGGGGGACACAAGATACAATGAGCAGTTCTTC.